One sample yielded the 8 T cell receptor beta chains listed below, sequenced in a study of blood T cell repertoires in COVID-19. Assay: immunoSEQ multiplex PCR; the TCRdb copy retains only in-frame clones and omits some. This sample has 100,000 to 150,000 clones, with around 85% found just once. Material for sequencing was peripheral blood. The source is a man aged 25-40 years with COVID-19, enrolled during active disease.

The V call is TRBV6-5, the J call TRBJ2-1, with D perhaps TRBD1 (6 bases). The V end was cut by 10 bases, the J end by 0 bases, with 10 bases between. The germline V gene has CDR1 MNHEY and CDR2 SVGAGI. The CDR3 is made up of 13 amino acids. CDR3 nucleotide sequence: TGTGCCACCCAGGACAGCTCCTACAATGAGCAGTTCTTC. It yields the protein CATQDSSYNEQFF.

This sequence joins TRBV29-1 and TRBJ2-7, with 7 bases lining up with TRBD1. V lost 3 bases and J lost 2; bases outside the gene matches: 7. This CDR3 is built from 14 residues. The germline CDR1 and CDR2 sequences are SQVTM and ANQGSEA. CDR3 DNA: TGCAGCGTTGATGGCGGACAGGAGCCCTACGAGCAGTACTTC. It encodes CSVDGGQEPYEQYF.

The chain combines TRBV4-1 with TRBJ1-2, with D unclear. CDR3 length: 14 amino acids. Germline CDR1 is MGHRA and CDR2 is YSYEKL. V lost 1 base to trimming and J lost 0 bases, with 6 bases between them. Here the CDR3 DNA reads TGCGCCAGCAGCCAAGCATCAGCTAACTATGGCTACACCTTC. Translating gives CASSQASANYGYTF.

The chain carries TRBV10-3 and TRBJ2-1, with 8 bases fitting TRBD1. The V gene end was trimmed by 7 bases and the J gene end by 5 bases; junction bases not matched to a gene: 10. This CDR3 contains 15 residues. The germline gives CDR1 ENHRY, CDR2 SYGVKD. The CDR3 bases are TGTGCCATCACCCCGACAGGGGAGACGAACAATGAGCAGTTCTTC. Amino acids: CAITPTGETNNEQFF.

The chain recombines TRBV21-1 with TRBJ1-6; no DNA check was done on the table's D call, TRBD1. TRBV21-1 corresponds to a pseudogene. This CDR3 has 14 residues. The CDR3 is CASSEDRAGSPLHF. CDR3 coding DNA: TGTGCCAGCAGCGAAGACAGGGCCGGTTCACCCCTCCACTTT.

The chain has TRBV18 and TRBJ1-4; weak D call: TRBD1 (6 bases). This CDR3 is 17 amino acids long. Germline CDR1 reads KGHSH; CDR2 reads LQKENI. Trimming pared 3 bases from V and 5 bases from J, leaving 19 bases between. The CDR3 here is CASSPFEPRGGNEKLFF. The CDR3 nucleotides are TGTGCCAGCTCACCCTTCGAGCCCAGGGGAGGGAATGAAAAACTGTTTTTT.

The rearrangement joins TRBV11-2 to TRBJ1-5; TRBD1 might be the D (5 bases). The germline V gene encodes CDR1 SGHAT and CDR2 FQNNGV. Trimming left V 5 bases short and J 7 bases short, with 18 bases between. The CDR3 has 15 amino acids. Here the CDR3 DNA reads TGTGCCAGCAGCCTCGGGACTGCTTGGGGGCAGCCCCAGCATTTT. The encoded protein is CASSLGTAWGQPQHF. The complete variable domain, with remaining parts taken from reference TRBV11-2 and TRBJ1-5, reads EAGVAQSPRYKIIEKRQSVAFWCNPISGHATLYWYQQILGQGPKLLIQFQNNGVVDDSQLPKDRFSAERLKGVDSTLKIQPAKLEDSAVYLCASSLGTAWGQPQHFGDGTRLSIL.

J is TRBJ1-1 and V is TRBV30; D is unclear. The V end was cut by 2 bases, the J end by 1 base, with 5 bases between. The CDR3 covers 12 residues. Germline V gene data show CDR1 as GTSNPN and CDR2 as SVGIG (reference sequence). The CDR3 region is CAWSFGNTEAFF. The DNA for the CDR3 is TGTGCCTGGAGTTTCGGGAACACTGAAGCTTTCTTT.